Detailed here is one TCR beta chain. The CDR3 is made up of 13 amino acids. Per germline, CDR1 SGHRS and CDR2 YFSETQ. This sample was taken from a study of T cells expressing NK-cell markers. TCRdb re-called the 5' RACE reads and shows each CDR3 protein once, DNA omitted. The repertoire shows roughly 420,000 distinct CDR3 sequences; the top ten hold roughly 8%. V and J are TRBV5-1 and TRBJ2-1; the D gene TCRdb calls, TRBD1, cannot be checked with no DNA. Sample: blood T cells: a sorted CD56 or NKG2C T cell subset, CD4+ or CD8+ T cells, or bulk PBMC T cells (not recorded which). This clonotype originated in a woman between 18 and 70 years old in good health. This CDR3 reads CASSLIARGEQFF.